This record looks at one T cell receptor beta chain sequence and its context. Its antigen is not identified. This specimen comes from a study of STAT5B mutations in CD4+ large granular lymphocyte leukemia. The CDR3 runs 12 residues. J lost 5 bases, V lost 6 bases, and 2 bases had no gene match. The V gene's germline CDR1 is ENHRY and CDR2 SYGVKD. Study results and caveats: Compared with healthy controls (2/35), patient top clones favored TRBV06 (8/27).

Repertoires were generated with immunoSEQ multiplex PCR, while TCRdb's copy carries only in-frame clones and drops some. Of about 38,000 clones listed, almost 85% are singletons. What was sequenced was CD4+ T cells from blood buffy coats. This chain uses TRBV10-3 with TRBJ2-3; 7 bases are shared with TRBD2. The TCR comes from a human donor in good health. CDR3 nucleotide sequence: TGTGCCATCAGGTCTAGCGGAGATACGCAGTATTTT. Translation gives CAIRSSGDTQYF.